Listed here is a single T cell receptor (beta chain). What this receptor recognizes is not known. The sample holds no much larger clone one base away, and base qualities are not on file. This entry comes from a study of blood T cell repertoires in COVID-19 (dated by TCRdb to about 2020). For the wider study: The collaborator samples originated in the United States, Italy and Spain and spanned the acute and convalescent phases of COVID-19. The prospective study material was composed of cDNA or gDNA derived from T cells, B-cell-depleted T cells, or PBMCs. Subjects who had been exposed to COVID-19, were actively infected with it, or had recovered from it provided the deeply sampled blood TCRbeta repertoires that made up the dataset. A freely available public database, intended as a resource for researchers studying the immune response to SARS-CoV-2, is where the repertoires were released. Samples were obtained from the ongoing ImmuneRACE study (first 160 participants) and from 1,254 subjects provided by 6 global collaborators. A de-identified subject ID, COVID-19 status, age in years and sex were almost always included in the sample metadata. Where available, HLA class I and class II types were taken from metadata supplied by the sample provider and were not determined by assay-based typing. General findings and caveats noted by the study authors: Clinical and demographic metadata were provided uncurated, with the amount varying by source and participant.

Collaborating institutions collected whole blood in K2EDTA tubes following their own protocols. Collaborator samples were shipped for TCRbeta analysis as frozen whole blood, isolated PBMCs, or DNA extracted from either sample type. TCRbeta CDR3 regions were amplified from genomic DNA by means of the immunoSEQ Assay, a bias-controlled multiplex PCR. Regarding the original processing steps: The number of nucleated cells in each sample was estimated from the amplification of reference gene primers within the assay. To quantify the absolute abundance of each unique TCRbeta CDR3 rearrangement, sequence reads were collapsed and filtered. For each sample, productive Simpson clonality was calculated by taking the square root of Simpson's diversity index across productive rearrangements. Imported from immuneACCESS, the table was reduced by TCRdb to in-frame sequences with V and J called. These copies leave out some clones; in studies compared against another copy, an unresolved V gene accounts for under half, and the cause of the remainder is not known. That table is the source of V, J and clone size, and D and trimming were worked out from the DNA. The sample table records about 150,000 clones; approximately 79% of these occur just once. Over 8.5% of the sample comes from the top ten.

V trim: 3 bases; J trim: 3 bases; unmatched bases: 3. CDR3 length: 15 amino acids, cysteine to phenylalanine. Only the CDR3 part of the read is kept: 45 bases, read in frame from the first base. Looking up the germline V gene yields CDR1 KGHSH and CDR2 LQKENI. The sequencing sample was made of peripheral blood. This chain is built from TRBV18 and TRBJ2-7; TRBD2 matches 12 bases in the middle. The clonotype was recovered from a man aged 45 to 65 with active or convalescent COVID-19. This receptor carries the CDR3 CASSPTSGGFYEQYF. Read as DNA, the sequence is TGTGCCAGCTCACCGACTAGCGGGGGTTTCTACGAGCAGTACTTC.